This is a list of T cell receptor beta chains from one sample in a study of T cell responses to AZD1222 COVID-19 vaccine. The assay was immunoSEQ multiplex PCR, and TCRdb's table has in-frame clones only and misses some. Here the sample spans 150,000 or so clones, around 91% being singletons. Sample: peripheral blood, taken 28 days after the second AZD1222 dose. Receptor source: an adult who received the AZD1222 COVID-19 vaccine. Both conserved end residues are part of each CDR3. Fields, in order: CDR3 DNA, CDR3 protein, clone size, V gene, CDR3 length, D gene, J gene. The D gene is left open where the match is weak. Where a row states a size, it is once, few, many or the class of an expanded clone; other rows omit it.

DNA: TGTGCCAGCAGCTCCACGACTAGCGGGAGTACCCCCTACGAGCAGTACTTC
CDR3: CASSSTTSGSTPYEQYF
size: once
V: TRBV7-2
length: 17
D: TRBD2
J: TRBJ2-7

DNA: TGTGCCAGCATCGTTTCGGCGGGGGGGAACTACGAGCAGTACTTC
CDR3: CASIVSAGGNYEQYF
size: once
V: TRBV7-8
length: 15
D: TRBD2
J: TRBJ2-7

DNA: TGTGCCAGCAGACCTAGGGGGCCGGGTGAAAAACTGTTTTTT
CDR3: CASRPRGPGEKLFF
size: NA
V: TRBV6-5
length: 14
D: TRBD1
J: TRBJ1-4

DNA: TGCGCCAGCAGCTCAGGGTTGAACCAGCCCCAGCATTTT
CDR3: CASSSGLNQPQHF
size: NA
V: TRBV4-3
length: 13
D: NA
J: TRBJ1-5

DNA: TGTGCCAGCAGTTATGGACTAAACACCTACAATGAGCAGTTCTTC
CDR3: CASSYGLNTYNEQFF
size: NA
V: TRBV6-2/TRBV6-3
length: 15
D: NA
J: TRBJ2-1

DNA: TGTGCCAGCCGACCGGGACTTACCTACGAGCAGTACTTC
CDR3: CASRPGLTYEQYF
size: NA
V: TRBV28
length: 13
D: NA
J: TRBJ2-7

DNA: TGTGCCAGCAGAACCTTAGCCTCGGGACAAGTTGAAAAACTGTTTTTT
CDR3: CASRTLASGQVEKLFF
size: once
V: TRBV27
length: 16
D: NA
J: TRBJ1-4

DNA: TGTGCCAGCAGTATTCCGGGACAGGGCACCTACGAGCAGTACTTC
CDR3: CASSIPGQGTYEQYF
size: NA
V: TRBV19
length: 15
D: TRBD1
J: TRBJ2-7

DNA: TGTGCCTGGGGGAGACAGGGCGGGGGGACAGATACGCAGTATTTT
CDR3: CAWGRQGGGTDTQYF
size: NA
V: TRBV30
length: 15
D: NA
J: TRBJ2-3

DNA: TGTGCCAGCAGCGTGGGGGAGACCCAGTACTTC
CDR3: CASSVGETQYF
size: NA
V: TRBV2
length: 11
D: NA
J: TRBJ2-5

DNA: TGCGCCAGCAGCCAAGATACCCAGGGGCCTGAAGCTTTCTTT
CDR3: CASSQDTQGPEAFF
size: NA
V: TRBV4-3
length: 14
D: NA
J: TRBJ1-1

DNA: TGTGCCAGCAGTCCCGGGACTAACACCTACAATGAGCAGTTCTTC
CDR3: CASSPGTNTYNEQFF
size: NA
V: TRBV27
length: 15
D: TRBD2
J: TRBJ2-1

DNA: TGTGCCAGCAGCTCGAGGGCCGCAGGGAGGAGTGAGCAGTTCTTC
CDR3: CASSSRAAGRSEQFF
size: NA
V: TRBV7-2
length: 15
D: NA
J: TRBJ2-1

DNA: TGTGCCAGCAGCTTACTCGGGGGCACCGGGGAGCTGTTTTTT
CDR3: CASSLLGGTGELFF
size: NA
V: TRBV7-2
length: 14
D: NA
J: TRBJ2-2

DNA: TGTGCCAGTAGTGTCACCGGGACCACCTACGAGCAGTACTTC
CDR3: CASSVTGTTYEQYF
size: NA
V: TRBV19
length: 14
D: NA
J: TRBJ2-7

DNA: TGTGCCAGCTCACAACAGGGCTCGGACACTGAAGCTTTCTTT
CDR3: CASSQQGSDTEAFF
size: once
V: TRBV18
length: 14
D: NA
J: TRBJ1-1